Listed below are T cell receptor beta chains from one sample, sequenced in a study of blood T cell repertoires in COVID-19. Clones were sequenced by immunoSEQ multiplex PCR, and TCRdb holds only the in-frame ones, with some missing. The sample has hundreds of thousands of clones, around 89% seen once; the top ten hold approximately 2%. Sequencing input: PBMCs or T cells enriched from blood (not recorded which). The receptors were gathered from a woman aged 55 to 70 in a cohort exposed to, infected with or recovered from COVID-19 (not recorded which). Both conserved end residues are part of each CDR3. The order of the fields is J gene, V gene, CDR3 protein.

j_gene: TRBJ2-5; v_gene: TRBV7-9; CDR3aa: CASSSGLAGEWRETQYF
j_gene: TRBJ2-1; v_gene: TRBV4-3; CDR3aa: CASSQDLRGSYNEQFF
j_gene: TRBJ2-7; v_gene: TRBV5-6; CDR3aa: CASSSRGLNEQYF
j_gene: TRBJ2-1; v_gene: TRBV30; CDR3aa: CAWSLRGVEQFF
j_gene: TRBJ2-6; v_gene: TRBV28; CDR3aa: CASSFGGSGANVLTF
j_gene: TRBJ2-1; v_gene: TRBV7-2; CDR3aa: CASSLSAGGFARNEQFF
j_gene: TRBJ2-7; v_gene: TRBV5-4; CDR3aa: CASSSLARSYEQYF
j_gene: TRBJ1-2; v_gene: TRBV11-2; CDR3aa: CASSSVYGYTF
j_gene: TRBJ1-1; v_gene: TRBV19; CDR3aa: CASSIARGLNTEAFF
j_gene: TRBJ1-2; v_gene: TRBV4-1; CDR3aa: CASSQGGGPYGYTF
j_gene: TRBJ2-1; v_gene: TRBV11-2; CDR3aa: CASSLMLGQDNEQFF
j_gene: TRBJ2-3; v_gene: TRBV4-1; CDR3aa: CASSQGQWAGTQYF
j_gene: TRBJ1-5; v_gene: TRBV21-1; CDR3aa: CASRGHFSNQPQHF
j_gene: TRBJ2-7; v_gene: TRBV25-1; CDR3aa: CASSIVGGLYEQYF
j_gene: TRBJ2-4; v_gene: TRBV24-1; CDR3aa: CATSDTGVADIQYF
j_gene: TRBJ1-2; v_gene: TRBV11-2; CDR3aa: CASSPTNSGVAGYTF